This TCR beta chain was sequenced in a study of blood T cell repertoires in COVID-19 (dated by TCRdb to 2018 to 2021). For context, the study as a whole: Collaborator samples came from the United States, Italy and Spain and covered acute and convalescent phases of COVID-19. The repertoires were made available in a free public database intended to serve as a resource for research on the immune response to SARS-CoV-2. The material from the prospective study consisted of cDNA or gDNA derived from T cells, B-cell-depleted T cells, or PBMCs. HLA class I and class II types, where available, came from metadata supplied by the sample provider rather than from assay-based typing. Samples came from the ongoing ImmuneRACE study (first 160 participants) plus 1,254 subjects from 6 global collaborators. Sample metadata almost always included a de-identified subject ID, COVID-19 status, age in years and sex. Subjects who had been exposed to COVID-19, were actively infected with it, or had recovered from it provided the deeply sampled blood TCRbeta repertoires that made up the dataset.

General findings and caveats noted by the study authors: How much clinical and demographic metadata was included differed by source and by participant, and the metadata was provided uncurated.

TCRbeta CDR3 regions were amplified from genomic DNA using the immunoSEQ Assay, a bias-controlled multiplex PCR. The authors' analysis ran thus. The number of nucleated cells in each sample was estimated from the amplification of reference gene primers within the assay. To quantify the absolute abundance of each unique TCRbeta CDR3 rearrangement, sequence reads were collapsed and filtered. For each sample, productive Simpson clonality was calculated as the square root of Simpson's diversity index over productive rearrangements. TCRdb provides this immuneACCESS table in a form limited to in-frame rearrangements. Some clones are lacking; in checked studies, under half of them reflect an unresolved V gene, and why the rest are absent is not known. D and trimming were read from the DNA, whereas the V and J calls and clone size are those reported in that table. The sample table lists approximately 200,000 clones, about four fifths of them with a count of one. The top ten constitute approximately 1.3% of the sample.

V is pruned by 5 bases and J by 2 bases, leaving 12 bases of the junction without a gene match. The germline V gene sets CDR1 to SNHLY and CDR2 to FYNNEI. Including the terminal cysteine and phenylalanine, the CDR3 comprises 16 residues. Only the CDR3 portion is preserved as DNA: 48 bases, with reading frame beginning at the first base. To note about this clone: This receptor's antigen is unknown. No base-level quality is on record; no much larger clone is a single base apart.

In the prospective study, participants were roughly 18 to 100 years old, resided in under 30 geographic areas of the United States, and were enrolled through a virtual design. Cohort assignment in the prospective study relied on participant-reported clinical history from a screening survey and a study questionnaire. In the prospective study, mobile phlebotomists collected whole blood, serum and a nasopharyngeal or oropharyngeal swab from each participant. Participants in the prospective study had the option to provide additional blood draws and questionnaires over a roughly 2-month period. Blood samples from the prospective study were shipped frozen or at room temperature prior to DNA extraction.

This receptor chain uses TRBV2 and TRBJ2-7; TRBD2 fits 7 bases in the junction. The receptor's source is a woman aged 40 to 50 with acute COVID-19. Sequencing was performed on PBMCs or T cells enriched from blood (not recorded which). The CDR3 region: CASSWDEREYTYEQYF. The sequence in DNA is TGTGCCAGCAGTTGGGATGAGCGGGAATACACCTACGAGCAGTACTTC.